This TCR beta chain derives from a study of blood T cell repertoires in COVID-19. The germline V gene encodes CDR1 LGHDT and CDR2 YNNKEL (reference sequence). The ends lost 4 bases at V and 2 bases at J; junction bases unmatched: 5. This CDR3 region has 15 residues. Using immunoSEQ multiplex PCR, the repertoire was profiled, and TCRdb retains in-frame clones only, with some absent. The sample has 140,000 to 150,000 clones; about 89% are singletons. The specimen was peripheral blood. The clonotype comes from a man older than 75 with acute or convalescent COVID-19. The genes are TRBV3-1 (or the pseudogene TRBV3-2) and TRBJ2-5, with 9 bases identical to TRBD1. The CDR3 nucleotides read TGTGCCAGCAGCCCTGGGACAGGGAGACAAGAGACCCAGTACTTC. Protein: CASSPGTGRQETQYF.